This T cell receptor beta chain was retrieved from a study of blood T cell repertoires in COVID-19. Profiling relied on immunoSEQ multiplex PCR, and the TCRdb table lists in-frame clones only, not all of them. The sample has roughly 190,000 clones; 65% to 80% are singletons. This CDR3 is 21 amino acids long. Per the germline V gene, CDR1 is DFQATT and CDR2 is SNEGSKA (reference sequence). The V end lost 3 bases, the J end lost 6 bases, and 39 bases lay between the germline ends. The TCR sequence derives from a woman aged 45-59 years with acute COVID-19. The chain joins TRBV20-1 to TRBJ2-7; TRBD1 might be the D (6 bases). The material sequenced was PBMCs or T cells enriched from blood (not recorded which). In DNA, the CDR3 is TGCAGTGCTAGTGGTCGTGGAACTAAACAGGGTCGGGTCGGGGTAACCTGCGAGCAGTACGTC. Translating it yields CSASGRGTKQGRVGVTCEQYV.